This is a list of T cell receptor beta chains from one sample in a study of CD8+ T cells in alopecia areata. The method was immunoSEQ multiplex PCR; TCRdb's version includes in-frame clones alone and lacks a portion of them. The data hold 140,000 to 150,000 clones, with roughly 58% observed a single time. What was sequenced was CD8+ T cells sorted from blood. The receptors originated from a human donor in good health. Each CDR3 is given without its conserved first and last residue. The listing skips clone size in some rows; elsewhere it reads once, few, many or a size class.

V,size,J,CDR3
TRBV29-1,.,TRBJ2-7,SVGGNGEQY
TRBV5-1,.,TRBJ1-2,ASRRGTGADGYT
TRBV15,many,TRBJ2-6,ATSRDSGANVLT
TRBV7-8,.,TRBJ2-1,ASSYTDRLSGPSSYNEQF
TRBV28,.,TRBJ1-1,ASNGEGDLEDTEAF
TRBV13,.,TRBJ1-3,ASSPGSGNTIY
TRBV27,few,TRBJ1-6,ASSLSQGNSPLH
TRBV2,.,TRBJ2-2,ASSLAVVNTGELF
TRBV19,.,TRBJ2-4,AIMDRGGIQY
TRBV7-9,few,TRBJ2-2,ASSWTSGTNTGELF
TRBV4-1,.,TRBJ2-5,ASSQAEPAAGNQETQY
TRBV6-1,.,TRBJ2-7,ASSPRQGRAYEQY
TRBV27,once,.,ASSFSDSYEQY
TRBV5-1,few,TRBJ2-1,ASSSRPSDPYNEQF
TRBV9,.,TRBJ2-1,ASSVVAGGDEQF
TRBV2,.,TRBJ2-5,ASSPSGEWLETQY
TRBV7-2,once,TRBJ2-2,ASIYLYTGELF
TRBV29-1,.,TRBJ1-2,SVETGVGGYT
TRBV7-3,once,TRBJ1-1,ASTRKGPEAF